This TCR beta chain is drawn from a study of T-cell reconstitution after alpha-beta-depleted transplantation in children. Trimming pared 3 bases from V and 1 base from J, leaving 7 bases between. The CDR3 has 14 amino acids. The germline V gene encodes CDR1 SGHTA and CDR2 FQGNSA. Construction of the TCRbeta library involved unique molecular identifiers. Each CDR3 protein gets one entry after TCRdb re-called the PCR reads with MiXCR. The repertoire has about 980,000 distinct CDR3 sequences, about 30% of them found once; the top ten carry over 25%. This clonotype was seen ten or more times. The receptor's source is a boy in the first two years of life who had a stem cell transplant for SCID, so the T cells may come from the graft donor. This specimen consisted of PBMCs, mostly from graft donor cells, obtained 360 days after TCRalphabeta/CD19-depleted stem cell transplant. The genes are TRBV7-2 and TRBJ2-1; D not resolved. The CDR3 reads CASSLRLSYNEQFF. CDR3 DNA: TGTGCCAGCAGCTTGAGGTTATCCTACAATGAGCAGTTCTTC.